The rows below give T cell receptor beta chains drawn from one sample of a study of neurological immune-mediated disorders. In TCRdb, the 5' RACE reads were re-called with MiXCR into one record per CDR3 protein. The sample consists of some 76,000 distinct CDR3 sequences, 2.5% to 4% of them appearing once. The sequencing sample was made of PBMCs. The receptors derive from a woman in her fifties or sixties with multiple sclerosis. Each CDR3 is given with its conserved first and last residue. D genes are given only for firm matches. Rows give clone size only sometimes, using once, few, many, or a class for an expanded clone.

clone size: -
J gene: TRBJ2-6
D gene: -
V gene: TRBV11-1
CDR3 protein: CASSFRIDSGANVPTF
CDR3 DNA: TGTGCCAGCAGCTTCAGAATCGACTCTGGGGCCAACGTCCCGACTTTC

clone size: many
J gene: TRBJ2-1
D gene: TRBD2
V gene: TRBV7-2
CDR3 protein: CASSLLTGLGDNEQFF
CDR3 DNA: TGTGCCAGCAGCTTATTGACGGGACTAGGTGACAATGAGCAGTTCTTC

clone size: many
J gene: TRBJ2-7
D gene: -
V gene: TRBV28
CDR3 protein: CASSLSPGVQYF
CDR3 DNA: TGTGCCAGCAGTTTATCCCCGGGGGTGCAGTACTTC

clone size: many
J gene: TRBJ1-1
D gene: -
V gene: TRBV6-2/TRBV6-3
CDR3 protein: CASSYSSWVENTEAFF
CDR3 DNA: TGTGCCAGCAGTTACTCTTCTTGGGTGGAGAACACTGAAGCTTTCTTT

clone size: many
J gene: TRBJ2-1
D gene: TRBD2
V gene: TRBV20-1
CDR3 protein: CSARSPSGTNNEQFF
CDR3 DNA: TGCAGTGCTAGATCGCCTAGCGGGACTAACAATGAGCAGTTCTTC

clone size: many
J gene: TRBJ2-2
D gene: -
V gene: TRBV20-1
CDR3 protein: CRNEVFFRELFF
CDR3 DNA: TGCAGAAACGAGGTTTTTTTTAGGGAGCTGTTTTTT

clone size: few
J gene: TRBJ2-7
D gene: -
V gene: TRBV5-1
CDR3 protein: CASSWDRAGEQYF
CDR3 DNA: TGCGCCAGCAGCTGGGATAGAGCTGGCGAGCAGTACTTC

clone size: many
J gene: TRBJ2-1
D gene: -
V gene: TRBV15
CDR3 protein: CATSRDPGLHNEQFF
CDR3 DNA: TGTGCCACCAGCAGAGACCCAGGGTTACACAATGAGCAGTTCTTC

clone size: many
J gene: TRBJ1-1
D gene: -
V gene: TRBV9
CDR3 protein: CASSSRTLRDTEAFF
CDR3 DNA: TGTGCCAGCAGCTCCCGGACTCTAAGGGACACTGAAGCTTTCTTT

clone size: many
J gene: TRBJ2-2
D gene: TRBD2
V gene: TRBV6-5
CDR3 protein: CATPAGGTGELFF
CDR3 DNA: TGTGCCACCCCGGCGGGGGGCACCGGGGAGCTGTTTTTT

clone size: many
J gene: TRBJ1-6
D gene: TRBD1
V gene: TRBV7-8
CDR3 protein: CASSPRTGGSYNSPLHF
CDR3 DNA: TGTGCCAGCAGCCCCAGGACAGGAGGTTCCTATAATTCACCCCTCCACTTT

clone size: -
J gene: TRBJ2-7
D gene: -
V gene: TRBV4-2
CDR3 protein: CASSQDQRGPYEQYF
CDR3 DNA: TGTGCCAGCAGCCAAGATCAGAGGGGCCCCTACGAGCAGTACTTC

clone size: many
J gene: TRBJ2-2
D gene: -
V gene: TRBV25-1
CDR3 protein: CASSAETETGELFF
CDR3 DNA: TGTGCCAGCAGTGCAGAGACCGAGACCGGGGAGCTGTTTTTT

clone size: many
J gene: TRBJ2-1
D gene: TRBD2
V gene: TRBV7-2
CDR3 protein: CASSLVGGGWNYNEQFF
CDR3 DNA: TGTGCCAGCAGCTTAGTTGGCGGGGGTTGGAATTACAATGAGCAGTTCTTC

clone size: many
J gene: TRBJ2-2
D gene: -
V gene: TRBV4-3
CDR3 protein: CASSLRTLGTGELFF
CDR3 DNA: TGCGCCAGCAGCCTTCGGACACTGGGGACCGGGGAGCTGTTTTTT

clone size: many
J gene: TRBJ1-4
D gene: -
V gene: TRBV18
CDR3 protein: CASSPPGNNEKLFF
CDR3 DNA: TGTGCCAGCTCACCACCGGGAAATAATGAAAAACTGTTTTTT

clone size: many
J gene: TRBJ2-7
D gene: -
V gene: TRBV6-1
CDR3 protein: CASSEEPPVEYF
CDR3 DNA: TGTGCCAGCAGTGAAGAACCCCCTGTGGAGTACTTC

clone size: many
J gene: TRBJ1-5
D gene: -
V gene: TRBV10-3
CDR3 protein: CAISESTAGVQPQHF
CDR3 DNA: TGTGCCATCAGTGAGTCGACGGCAGGGGTCCAGCCCCAGCATTTT

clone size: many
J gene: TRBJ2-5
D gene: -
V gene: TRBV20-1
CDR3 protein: CSARPVGAQETQYF
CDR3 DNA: TGCAGTGCCCGACCTGTGGGAGCGCAAGAGACCCAGTACTTC

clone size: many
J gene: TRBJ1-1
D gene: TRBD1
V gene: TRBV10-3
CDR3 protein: CAIRPETGRGTEAFF
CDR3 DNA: TGTGCCATCAGACCAGAGACAGGGCGAGGCACTGAAGCTTTCTTT

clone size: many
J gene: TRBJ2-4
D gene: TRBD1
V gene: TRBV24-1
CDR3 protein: CATSRDREKRLAKNIQYF
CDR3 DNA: TGTGCCACCTCGAGGGACAGGGAGAAACGGCTAGCCAAAAACATTCAGTACTTC

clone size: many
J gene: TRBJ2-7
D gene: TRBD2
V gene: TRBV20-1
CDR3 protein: CSASAGEYSEQYF
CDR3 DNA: TGCAGTGCCAGCGCGGGGGAGTATAGCGAGCAGTACTTC

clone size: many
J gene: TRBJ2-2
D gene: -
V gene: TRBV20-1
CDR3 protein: CSARTRTVGNTGELFF
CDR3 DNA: TGCAGTGCTAGAACCAGGACCGTCGGGAACACCGGGGAGCTGTTTTTT

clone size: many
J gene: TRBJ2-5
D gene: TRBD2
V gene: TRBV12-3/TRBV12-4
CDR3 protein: CASSSGGGGTQYF
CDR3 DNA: TGTGCCAGCAGTTCCGGGGGGGGTGGGACCCAGTACTTC

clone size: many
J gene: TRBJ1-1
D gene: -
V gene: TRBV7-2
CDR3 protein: CASSLSGISETEAFF
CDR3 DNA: TGTGCCAGCAGCTTATCAGGGATAAGCGAGACTGAAGCTTTCTTT

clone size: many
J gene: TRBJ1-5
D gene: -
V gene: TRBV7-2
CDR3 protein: CASSSSRGTFNQPQHF
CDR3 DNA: TGTGCCAGCAGCTCAAGCCGGGGTACCTTCAATCAGCCCCAGCATTTT

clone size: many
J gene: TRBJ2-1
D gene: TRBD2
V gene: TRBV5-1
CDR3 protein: CASSLASGGTYNEQFF
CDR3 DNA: TGCGCCAGCAGCTTGGCTAGCGGGGGGACGTACAATGAGCAGTTCTTC

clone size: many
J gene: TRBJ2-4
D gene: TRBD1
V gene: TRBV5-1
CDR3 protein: CASSFDPGTGVIQYF
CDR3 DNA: TGCGCCAGCAGCTTTGATCCCGGGACAGGGGTGATTCAGTACTTC

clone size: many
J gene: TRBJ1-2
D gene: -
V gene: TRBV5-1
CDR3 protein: CASSSGQHYGYTF
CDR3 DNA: TGCGCCAGCAGCTCCGGACAGCACTATGGCTACACCTTC

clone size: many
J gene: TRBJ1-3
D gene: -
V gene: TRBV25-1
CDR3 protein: CASSGSRVRNTIYF
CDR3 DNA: TGTGCCAGCAGTGGCTCCAGGGTTCGGAACACCATATATTTT

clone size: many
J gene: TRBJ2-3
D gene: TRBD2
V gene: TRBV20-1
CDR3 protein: CSANIAGSTDTQYF
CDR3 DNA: TGCAGTGCAAATATAGCGGGAAGCACAGATACGCAGTATTTT

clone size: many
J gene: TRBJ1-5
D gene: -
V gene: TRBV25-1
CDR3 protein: CASSEDWGSSNQPQHF
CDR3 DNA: TGTGCCAGCAGTGAGGATTGGGGCTCGAGCAATCAGCCCCAGCATTTT

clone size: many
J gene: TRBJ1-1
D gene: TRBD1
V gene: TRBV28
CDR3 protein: CASSQGQRSTEAFF
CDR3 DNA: TGTGCCAGCAGCCAGGGACAGCGAAGCACTGAAGCTTTCTTT

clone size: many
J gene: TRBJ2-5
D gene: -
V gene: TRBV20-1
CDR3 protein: CSAREGQQETQYF
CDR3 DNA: TGCAGTGCTAGGGAGGGACAGCAAGAGACCCAGTACTTC

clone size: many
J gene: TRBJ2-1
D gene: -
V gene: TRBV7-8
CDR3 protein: CASSPKYGLSSYNEQFF
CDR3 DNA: TGTGCCAGCAGCCCTAAGTATGGGCTTAGCTCCTACAATGAGCAGTTCTTC

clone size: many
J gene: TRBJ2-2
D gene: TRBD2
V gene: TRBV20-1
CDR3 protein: CSARDAGLAGNGELFF
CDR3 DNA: TGCAGTGCTAGAGATGCCGGCCTAGCGGGAAATGGGGAGCTGTTTTTT

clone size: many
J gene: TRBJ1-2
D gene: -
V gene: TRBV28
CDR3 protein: CASSLWGGAEQGYTF
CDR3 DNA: TGTGCCAGCAGTTTATGGGGGGGCGCCGAGCAAGGCTACACCTTC

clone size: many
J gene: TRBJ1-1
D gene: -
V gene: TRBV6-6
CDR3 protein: CASSYPATGPMNTEAFF
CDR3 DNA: TGTGCCAGCAGTTACCCAGCCACAGGGCCAATGAACACTGAAGCTTTCTTT

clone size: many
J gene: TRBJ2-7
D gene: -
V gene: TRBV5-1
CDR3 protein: CASSLEPPGLDYEQYF
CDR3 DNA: TGCGCCAGCAGCTTGGAGCCCCCGGGACTCGACTACGAGCAGTACTTC

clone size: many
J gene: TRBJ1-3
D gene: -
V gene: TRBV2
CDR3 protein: CASRHRELAWNTIYF
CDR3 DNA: TGTGCCAGCAGGCACAGGGAGCTGGCGTGGAACACCATATATTTT

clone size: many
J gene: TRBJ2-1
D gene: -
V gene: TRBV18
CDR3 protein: CASSIPGRGISYNEQFF
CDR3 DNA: TGTGCCAGCTCAATACCGGGACGGGGGATCTCCTACAATGAGCAGTTCTTC

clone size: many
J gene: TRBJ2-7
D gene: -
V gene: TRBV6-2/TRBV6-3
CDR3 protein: CASRVDRSPYEQYF
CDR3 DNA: TGTGCCAGCAGGGTAGACAGGAGCCCCTACGAGCAGTACTTC

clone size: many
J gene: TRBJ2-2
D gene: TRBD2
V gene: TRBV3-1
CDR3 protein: CASSFFGTSNTGELFF
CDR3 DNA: TGTGCCAGCAGCTTTTTTGGGACTAGCAACACCGGGGAGCTGTTTTTT

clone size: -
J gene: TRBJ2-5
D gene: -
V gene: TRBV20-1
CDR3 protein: CSARAPTGGGETQYF
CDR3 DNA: TGCAGTGCTAGAGCCCCCACCGGGGGCGGAGAGACCCAGTACTTC

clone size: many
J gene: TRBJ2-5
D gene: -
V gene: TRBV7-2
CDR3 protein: CASAGASQETQYF
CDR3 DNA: TGTGCCAGCGCTGGTGCTAGTCAAGAGACCCAGTACTTC